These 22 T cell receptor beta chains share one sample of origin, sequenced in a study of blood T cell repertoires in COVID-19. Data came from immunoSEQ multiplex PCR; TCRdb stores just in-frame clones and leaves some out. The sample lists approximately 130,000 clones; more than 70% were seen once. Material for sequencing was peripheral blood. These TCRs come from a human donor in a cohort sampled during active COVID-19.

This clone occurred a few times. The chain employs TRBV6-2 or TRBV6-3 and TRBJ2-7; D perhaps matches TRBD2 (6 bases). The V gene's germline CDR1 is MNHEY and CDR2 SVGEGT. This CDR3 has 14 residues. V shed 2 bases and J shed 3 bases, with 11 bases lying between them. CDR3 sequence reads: CASSYAGSHYEQYF. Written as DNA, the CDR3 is TGTGCCAGCAGTTACGCGGGGTCACACTACGAGCAGTACTTC.

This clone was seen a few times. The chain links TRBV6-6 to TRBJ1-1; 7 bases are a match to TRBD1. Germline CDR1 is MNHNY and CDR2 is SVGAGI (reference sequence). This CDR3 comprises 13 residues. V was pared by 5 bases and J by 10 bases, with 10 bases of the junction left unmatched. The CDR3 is CASSGRQGALAFF. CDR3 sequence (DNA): TGTGCCAGCAGTGGACGACAGGGTGCGTTAGCTTTCTTT.

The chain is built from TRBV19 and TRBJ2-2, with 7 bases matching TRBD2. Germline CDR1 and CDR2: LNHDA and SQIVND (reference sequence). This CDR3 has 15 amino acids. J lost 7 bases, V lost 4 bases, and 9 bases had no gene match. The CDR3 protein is CASSTAGGTGGELFF. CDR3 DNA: TGTGCCAGTAGTACCGCCGGGGGGACGGGCGGGGAGCTGTTTTTT.

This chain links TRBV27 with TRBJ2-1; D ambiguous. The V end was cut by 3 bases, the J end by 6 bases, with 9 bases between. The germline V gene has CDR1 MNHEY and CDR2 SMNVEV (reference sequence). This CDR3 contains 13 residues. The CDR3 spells CASSFAGINEQFF. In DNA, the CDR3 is TGTGCCAGCAGTTTTGCAGGAATCAATGAGCAGTTCTTC.

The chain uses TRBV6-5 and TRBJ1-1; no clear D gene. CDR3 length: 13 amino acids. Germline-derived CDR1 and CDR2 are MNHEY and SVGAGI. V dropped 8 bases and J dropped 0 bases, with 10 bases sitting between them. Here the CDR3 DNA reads TGTGCCAGCGAAGCGCGTATGAACACTGAAGCTTTCTTT. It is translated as CASEARMNTEAFF.

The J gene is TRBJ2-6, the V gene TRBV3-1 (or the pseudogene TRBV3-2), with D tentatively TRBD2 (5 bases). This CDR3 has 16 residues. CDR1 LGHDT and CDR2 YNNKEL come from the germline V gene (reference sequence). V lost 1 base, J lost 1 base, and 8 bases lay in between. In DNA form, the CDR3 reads TGTGCCAGCAGCCAAGTTGGAGGATCTGGGGCCAACGTCCTGACTTTC. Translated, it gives CASSQVGGSGANVLTF.

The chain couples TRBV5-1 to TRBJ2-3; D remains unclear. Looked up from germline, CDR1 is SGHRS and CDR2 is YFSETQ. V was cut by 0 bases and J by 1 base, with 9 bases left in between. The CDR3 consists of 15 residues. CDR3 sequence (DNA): TGCGCCAGCAGCTTGGAACTACCTGGCACAGATACGCAGTATTTT. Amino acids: CASSLELPGTDTQYF.

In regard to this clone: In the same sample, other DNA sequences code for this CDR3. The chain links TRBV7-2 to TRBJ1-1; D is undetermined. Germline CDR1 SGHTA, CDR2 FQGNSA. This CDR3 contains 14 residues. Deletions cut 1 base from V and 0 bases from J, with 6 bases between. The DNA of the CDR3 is TGTGCCAGCAGCTTAGATCGGGTGAACACTGAAGCTTTCTTT. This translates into CASSLDRVNTEAFF. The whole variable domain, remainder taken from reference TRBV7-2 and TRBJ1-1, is GAGVSQSPSNKVTEKGKDVELRCDPISGHTALYWYRQSLGQGLEFLIYFQGNSAPDKSGLPSDRFSAERTGGSVSTLTIQRTQQEDSAVYLCASSLDRVNTEAFFGQGTRLTVV.

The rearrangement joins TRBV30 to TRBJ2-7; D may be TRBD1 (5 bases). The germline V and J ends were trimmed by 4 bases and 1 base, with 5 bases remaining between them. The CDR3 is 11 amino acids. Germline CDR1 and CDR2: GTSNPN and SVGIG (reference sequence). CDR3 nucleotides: TGTGCCTGGAAGGGGTCCTACGAGCAGTACTTC. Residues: CAWKGSYEQYF.

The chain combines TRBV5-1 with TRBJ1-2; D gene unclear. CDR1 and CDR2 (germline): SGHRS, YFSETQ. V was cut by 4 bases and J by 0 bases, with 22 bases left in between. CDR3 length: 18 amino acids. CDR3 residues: CASSLDPPIDRANYGYTF. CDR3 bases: TGCGCCAGCAGCCTGGACCCCCCTATTGATCGAGCTAACTATGGCTACACCTTC.

The CDR3 protein is CASSLGDIRNYGYTF. The CDR3 coding sequence is TGTGCCAGCAGCTTAGGGGACATAAGGAACTATGGCTACACCTTC. J is TRBJ1-2 and V is TRBV7-2, with D possibly TRBD1 on 6 matching bases. Germline V lookup: CDR1 SGHTA, CDR2 FQGNSA. This CDR3 has 15 amino acids. Trimming took 1 base from V and 2 from J, leaving 11 bases between them.

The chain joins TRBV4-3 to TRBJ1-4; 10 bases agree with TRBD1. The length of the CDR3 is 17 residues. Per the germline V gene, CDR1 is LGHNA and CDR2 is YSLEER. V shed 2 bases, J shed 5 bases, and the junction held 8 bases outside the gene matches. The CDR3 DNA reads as TGCGCCAGCAGCCAACCTGGGACAGGGGCTCGGAATGAAAAACTGTTTTTT. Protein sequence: CASSQPGTGARNEKLFF.

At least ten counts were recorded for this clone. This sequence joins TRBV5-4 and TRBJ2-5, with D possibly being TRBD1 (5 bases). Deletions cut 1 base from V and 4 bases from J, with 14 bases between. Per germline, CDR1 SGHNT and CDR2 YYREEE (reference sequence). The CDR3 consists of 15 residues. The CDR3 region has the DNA TGTGCCAGCAGCTTGTGGCAGGGCACAATAGAGACCCAGTACTTC. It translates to CASSLWQGTIETQYF.

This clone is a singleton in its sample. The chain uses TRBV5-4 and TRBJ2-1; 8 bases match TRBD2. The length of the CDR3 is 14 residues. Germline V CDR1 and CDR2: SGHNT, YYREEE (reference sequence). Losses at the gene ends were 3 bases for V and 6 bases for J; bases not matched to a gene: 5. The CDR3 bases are TGTGCCAGCAGCTCGGGAGGGCCCGGCAATGAGCAGTTCTTC. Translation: CASSSGGPGNEQFF.

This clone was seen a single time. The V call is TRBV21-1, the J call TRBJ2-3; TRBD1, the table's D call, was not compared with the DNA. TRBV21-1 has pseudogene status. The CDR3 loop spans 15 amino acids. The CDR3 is CASSARQGADPTQYF. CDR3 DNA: TGTGCCAGCAGCGCCCGACAGGGGGCTGACCCTACGCAGTATTTT.

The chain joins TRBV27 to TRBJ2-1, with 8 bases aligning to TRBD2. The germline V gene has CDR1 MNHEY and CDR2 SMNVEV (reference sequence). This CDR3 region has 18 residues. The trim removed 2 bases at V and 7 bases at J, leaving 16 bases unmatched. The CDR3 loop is CASSLLNRTGGPRNEQFF. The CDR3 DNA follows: TGTGCCAGCAGTTTACTTAATCGGACGGGAGGGCCGAGGAATGAGCAGTTCTTC.

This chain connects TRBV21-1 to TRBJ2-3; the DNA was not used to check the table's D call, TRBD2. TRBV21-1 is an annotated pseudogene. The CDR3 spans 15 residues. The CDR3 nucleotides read TGTGCCAGCACCAAAAGGGGGGGGGTCACAGATACGCAGTATTTT. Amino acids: CASTKRGGVTDTQYF.

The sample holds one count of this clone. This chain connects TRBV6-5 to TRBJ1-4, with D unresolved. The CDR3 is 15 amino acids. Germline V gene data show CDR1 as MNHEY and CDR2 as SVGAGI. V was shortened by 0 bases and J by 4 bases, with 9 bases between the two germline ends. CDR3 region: CASSYSGRNNEKLFF. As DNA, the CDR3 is TGTGCCAGCAGTTACTCGGGGAGGAATAATGAAAAACTGTTTTTT.

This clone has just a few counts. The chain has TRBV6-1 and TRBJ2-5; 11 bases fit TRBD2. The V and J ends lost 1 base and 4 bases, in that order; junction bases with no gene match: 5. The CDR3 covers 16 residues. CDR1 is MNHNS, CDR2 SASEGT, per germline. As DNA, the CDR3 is TGTGCCAGCAGTGAAGACGGTAGCGGGGGGGCAGAGACCCAGTACTTC. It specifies CASSEDGSGGAETQYF.

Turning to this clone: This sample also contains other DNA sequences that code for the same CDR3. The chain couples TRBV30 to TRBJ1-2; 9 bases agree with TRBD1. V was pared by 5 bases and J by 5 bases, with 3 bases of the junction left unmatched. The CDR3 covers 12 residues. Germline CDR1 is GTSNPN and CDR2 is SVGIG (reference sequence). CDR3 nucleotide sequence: TGTGCCTGGGGGACAGGGCCATATGGCTACACCTTC. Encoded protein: CAWGTGPYGYTF. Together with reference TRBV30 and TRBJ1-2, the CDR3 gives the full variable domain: SQTIHQWPATLVQPVGSPLSLECTVEGTSNPNLYWYRQAAGRGLQLLFYSVGIGQISSEVPQNLSASRPQDRQFILSSKKLLLSDSGFYLCAWGTGPYGYTFGSGTRLTVV.

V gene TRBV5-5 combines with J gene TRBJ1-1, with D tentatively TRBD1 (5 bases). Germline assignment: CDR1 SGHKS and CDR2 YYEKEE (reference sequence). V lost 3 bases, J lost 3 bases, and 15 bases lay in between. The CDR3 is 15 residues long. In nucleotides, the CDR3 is TGTGCCAGCAGCTGGAGTCAGGGTGGGGACACTGAAGCTTTCTTT. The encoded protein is CASSWSQGGDTEAFF.

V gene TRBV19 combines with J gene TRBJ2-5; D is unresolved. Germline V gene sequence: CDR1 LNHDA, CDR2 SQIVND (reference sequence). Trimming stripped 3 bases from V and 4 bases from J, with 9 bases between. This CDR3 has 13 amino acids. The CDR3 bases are TGTGCCAGTAGTATCCAAATCCCAGAGACCCAGTACTTC. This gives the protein CASSIQIPETQYF.